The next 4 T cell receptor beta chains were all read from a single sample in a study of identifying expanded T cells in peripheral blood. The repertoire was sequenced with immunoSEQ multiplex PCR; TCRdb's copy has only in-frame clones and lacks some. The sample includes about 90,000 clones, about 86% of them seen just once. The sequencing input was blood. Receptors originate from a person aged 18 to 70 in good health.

CDR3 nucleotide sequence: TGTGCCAGCATCGCCTCGACTGGCGGGGTGCCGCCCCAAGAGACCCAGTACTTC. It is translated as CASIASTGGVPPQETQYF. The chain recombines TRBV27 with TRBJ2-5, with D possibly being TRBD2 (6 bases). Trimming took 7 bases from V and 1 from J, leaving 25 bases between them. From germline, CDR1 is MNHEY and CDR2 SMNVEV (reference sequence). The CDR3 extends over 18 amino acids.

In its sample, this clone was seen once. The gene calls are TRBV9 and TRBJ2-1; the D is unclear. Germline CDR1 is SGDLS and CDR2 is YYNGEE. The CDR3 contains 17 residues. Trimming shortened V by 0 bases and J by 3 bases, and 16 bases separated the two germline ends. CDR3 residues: CASSVAGPPVDYNEQFF. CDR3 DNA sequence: TGTGCCAGCAGCGTAGCAGGCCCACCCGTAGACTACAATGAGCAGTTCTTC.

CDR3 DNA sequence: TGTGCCAGCAGCTGGGGATACGAGCAGTACTTC. Translating gives CASSWGYEQYF. The chain uses TRBV11-2 and TRBJ2-7; D gene uncertain. The CDR3 contains 11 residues. The ends were cut back, 4 bases at V and 4 bases at J, with 5 bases in the middle. Germline assignment: CDR1 SGHAT and CDR2 FQNNGV.

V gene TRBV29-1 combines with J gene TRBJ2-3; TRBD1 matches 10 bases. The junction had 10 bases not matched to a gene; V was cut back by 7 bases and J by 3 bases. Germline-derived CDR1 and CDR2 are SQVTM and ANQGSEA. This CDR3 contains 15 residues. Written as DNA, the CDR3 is TGCAGCGCTCGTGGGGACAGGGGTTTTACAGATACGCAGTATTTT. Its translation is CSARGDRGFTDTQYF.